This TCR beta chain derives from a study of blood T cell repertoires in COVID-19 (dated by TCRdb to the early 2020s). About the full investigation: Samples from collaborators originated in the United States, Italy and Spain and spanned both the acute and convalescent phases of COVID-19. The material from the prospective study consisted of cDNA or gDNA derived from T cells, B-cell-depleted T cells, or PBMCs. Samples were obtained from the ongoing ImmuneRACE study (first 160 participants) and from approximately 1,200 subjects provided by 6 global collaborators. The dataset comprised deeply sampled blood TCRbeta repertoires from subjects exposed to, actively infected with, or recovered from COVID-19. A de-identified subject ID, COVID-19 status, age in years and sex were almost always included in the sample metadata. A freely available public database, intended as a resource for researchers studying the immune response to SARS-CoV-2, is where the repertoires were released. HLA class I and class II types, where available, came from metadata supplied by the sample provider rather than from assay-based typing. Overall study results and their limits: The amount of clinical and demographic metadata varied by source and participant and was provided uncurated.

CDR1 and CDR2 were assigned from the germline V gene as SNHLY and FYNNEI. The cysteine opens and the phenylalanine closes a CDR3 of 14 amino acids. Only the CDR3 DNA is retained, 42 bases long and in frame from the first base. The germline ends are 18 bases apart after V is trimmed by 6 bases and J by 9 bases. With regard to this clone: Which antigen it targets is not known. No clone much larger than this one lies a single base away; base qualities are absent.

Collaborating institutions collected whole blood in K2EDTA tubes following their own protocols. For TCRbeta analysis, collaborators shipped samples in one of three forms: frozen whole blood, isolated PBMCs, or DNA extracted from either of those sample types. TCRbeta CDR3 regions were amplified from genomic DNA using the immunoSEQ Assay, a bias-controlled multiplex PCR. The original pipeline was this. The number of nucleated cells in each sample was estimated from the amplification of reference gene primers within the assay. Sequence reads were collapsed and filtered to measure the absolute abundance of every unique TCRbeta CDR3 rearrangement. For each sample, productive Simpson clonality was calculated by taking the square root of Simpson's diversity index across productive rearrangements. Held by TCRdb, this immuneACCESS table contains in-frame sequences only and omits some clones. Under half of the omission traces to an unresolved V gene where checked; the cause of the rest is unknown. Clone size and V and J calls were adopted from that table, with D and trimming inferred from the DNA. Across this sample there are about 65,000 clones, with roughly 85% seen only once. The ten top clones hold roughly 41% of the sample.

The specimen sequenced was peripheral blood. The V and J segments used are TRBV2 and TRBJ2-1; D gene: possibly TRBD2, on 5 matching bases. The clonotype originates from a human donor in a cohort sampled during active COVID-19. The CDR3 here reads CASSPPPGNGEQFF. The nucleotide sequence is given as TGTGCCAGCAGCCCCCCGCCGGGGAACGGTGAGCAGTTCTTC.